A selection of T cell receptor beta chains follows, all from one sample in a study of CD8+ T cells in alopecia areata. Method: immunoSEQ multiplex PCR; TCRdb's copy keeps in-frame clones and lacks some. Among about 270,000 clones, around three fifths were seen once, and the ten largest hold roughly 0.88%. Here the sequenced sample was CD4+ T cells sorted from blood, taken around week 54, from a patient treated with tofacitinib. Every receptor here comes from a human donor with alopecia areata. Each CDR3 is given with its conserved first and last residue. The order of the fields is V gene, clone size, D gene, J gene, CDR3 protein, CDR3 DNA. D genes are given only for firm matches. Only some rows state a clone size, as once, few, many or a class for expanded clones.

TRBV29-1	once	NA	TRBJ1-4	CSAASETNEKLFF	TGCAGCGCCGCCTCGGAAACTAATGAAAAACTGTTTTTT
TRBV29-1	NA	NA	TRBJ1-6	CSASGGGNSPLHF	TGCAGCGCATCGGGGGGTGGTAATTCACCCCTCCACTTT
TRBV6-1	few	NA	TRBJ1-5	CASSGDTSNQPQHF	TGTGCCAGCAGTGGGGACACTAGCAATCAGCCCCAGCATTTT
TRBV10-3	NA	NA	TRBJ1-6	CATSAGDSPLHF	TGTGCCACGTCCGCAGGAGACTCACCCCTCCACTTT
TRBV13	NA	NA	TRBJ1-1	CASSLGRPMNTEAFF	TGTGCCAGCAGCTTAGGAAGGCCTATGAACACTGAAGCTTTCTTT
TRBV6-1	few	NA	TRBJ1-5	CASREGYSNQPQHF	TGTGCCAGCAGGGAGGGGTATAGCAATCAGCCCCAGCATTTT
TRBV4-2	NA	TRBD1	TRBJ2-1	CASSQATGTGLDEQFF	TGTGCCAGCAGCCAAGCCACCGGGACAGGGTTGGATGAGCAGTTCTTC
TRBV5-4	NA	NA	TRBJ2-7	CASSLAGILYEQYF	TGTGCCAGCAGCTTGGCAGGAATACTCTACGAGCAGTACTTC
TRBV19	NA	NA	TRBJ2-7	CASSIQRSYEQYF	TGTGCCAGTAGCATACAGCGTAGCTACGAGCAGTACTTC
TRBV4-2	NA	TRBD2	TRBJ2-5	CASSQTSFQETQYF	TGTGCCAGCAGCCAGACTAGCTTTCAAGAGACCCAGTACTTC
TRBV7-9	few	NA	TRBJ2-1	CASSLDNEQFF	TGTGCCAGCAGCCTCGACAATGAGCAGTTCTTC
TRBV2	NA	NA	TRBJ1-6	CASNGGRDSPLHF	TGTGCCAGCAATGGGGGACGAGATTCACCCCTCCACTTT
TRBV18	NA	TRBD1	TRBJ1-6	CASSPRDRDTNSPLHF	TGTGCCAGCTCACCCCGGGACAGAGATACTAATTCACCCCTCCACTTT
TRBV30	NA	TRBD1	TRBJ2-1	CAWSVFGTVSYNEQFF	TGTGCCTGGAGTGTATTCGGGACAGTTTCCTACAATGAGCAGTTCTTC
TRBV5-6	NA	NA	TRBJ2-3	CASSLAARIYTDTQYF	TGTGCCAGCAGCTTGGCCGCTAGAATCTATACAGATACGCAGTATTTT
TRBV7-3	NA	NA	TRBJ2-5	CASSFGAGPGTQYF	TGTGCCAGCAGCTTTGGGGCAGGGCCGGGGACCCAGTACTTC
TRBV4-2	NA	NA	TRBJ1-1	CASSRRRDRGGGTEAFF	TGTGCCAGCAGCCGCCGTCGGGATCGGGGGGGCGGCACTGAAGCTTTCTTT
TRBV10-3	NA	NA	TRBJ2-7	CAISSGDYEQYF	TGTGCCATCAGTTCAGGGGACTACGAGCAGTACTTC
TRBV9	NA	TRBD2	TRBJ2-5	CASSVTRGSGGGETQYF	TGTGCCAGCAGCGTTACCCGGGGTAGCGGGGGTGGAGAGACCCAGTACTTC
TRBV30	NA	NA	TRBJ2-1	CAWGGLGQFF	TGTGCCTGGGGAGGGTTGGGGCAGTTCTTC
TRBV5-1	NA	TRBD1	TRBJ2-5	CASSLDRGDQETQYF	TGCGCCAGCAGCCTGGACAGGGGTGACCAAGAGACCCAGTACTTC
TRBV4-1	NA	TRBD1	TRBJ1-1	CASSQDPDRGPTEAFF	TGCGCCAGCAGCCAAGATCCGGACAGGGGGCCCACTGAAGCTTTCTTT
TRBV5-4	once	NA	TRBJ2-2	CASSLKVQGRAGELFF	TGTGCCAGCAGCTTGAAGGTCCAGGGGCGCGCCGGGGAGCTGTTTTTT
TRBV20-1	NA	NA	TRBJ2-5	CSAKAETQYF	TGCAGTGCTAAGGCGGAGACCCAGTACTTC
TRBV19	NA	TRBD1	TRBJ1-2	CASSPPPGQGLYGYTF	TGTGCCAGTAGTCCCCCTCCGGGACAGGGTCTGTATGGCTACACCTTC
TRBV7-2	few	NA	TRBJ1-3	CASSLVTSAGNTIYF	TGTGCCAGCAGCTTAGTGACATCAGCTGGAAACACCATATATTTT
TRBV12-5	NA	NA	TRBJ2-2	CASGGPGELFF	TGTGCTAGTGGCGGTCCGGGGGAGCTGTTTTTT
TRBV2	NA	NA	TRBJ1-2	CASSELGAGYTF	TGTGCCAGCAGTGAGTTGGGGGCTGGCTACACCTTC
TRBV6-1	NA	NA	TRBJ2-3	CASRPADTQYF	TGTGCCAGCAGGCCGGCGGATACGCAGTATTTT
TRBV9	NA	NA	TRBJ2-5	CASSVDPLAGLGGTQYF	TGTGCCAGCAGCGTCGACCCCCTCGCGGGGCTGGGGGGGACCCAGTACTTC
TRBV4-3	NA	NA	TRBJ1-5	CASSQDRTGNQPQHF	TGCGCCAGCAGCCAAGATCGCACGGGCAATCAGCCCCAGCATTTT
TRBV5-6	few	NA	TRBJ1-5	CASSRFNQPQHF	TGTGCCAGCAGCCGATTCAATCAGCCCCAGCATTTT
TRBV7-3	NA	NA	TRBJ2-3	CASRQDRYTDTQYF	TGTGCCAGCCGCCAAGACAGGTACACAGATACGCAGTATTTT
TRBV19	NA	NA	TRBJ1-6	CASKGNSPLHF	TGTGCCAGTAAGGGGAATTCACCCCTCCACTTT
TRBV7-2	NA	TRBD1	TRBJ1-5	CASSSGQGSQPQHF	TGTGCCAGCAGCTCGGGACAGGGAAGCCAGCCCCAGCATTTT
TRBV7-2	few	NA	TRBJ1-1	CASSLEILGNTEAFF	TGTGCCAGCAGCTTAGAAATCTTGGGTAACACTGAAGCTTTCTTT
TRBV2	NA	NA	TRBJ2-3	CASHSNPGGKTDTQYF	TGTGCCAGCCATTCAAATCCAGGGGGGAAGACAGATACGCAGTATTTT
TRBV27	NA	NA	TRBJ1-5	CASSLDRNQPQHF	TGTGCCAGCAGTTTGGACAGAAATCAGCCCCAGCATTTT
TRBV27	NA	NA	TRBJ1-2	CASSLRGNYGYTF	TGTGCCAGCAGTTTAAGGGGGAACTATGGCTACACCTTC
TRBV15	NA	NA	TRBJ1-5	CATSRADQPQHF	TGTGCCACCAGCAGGGCCGATCAGCCCCAGCATTTT
TRBV5-1	NA	TRBD2	TRBJ2-3	CASSWTGTSGGRDTQYF	TGCGCCAGCAGCTGGACAGGGACTAGCGGGGGAAGAGATACGCAGTATTTT
TRBV18	few	TRBD1	TRBJ1-5	CASSPEDRAPQHF	TGTGCCAGCTCACCGGAGGACAGGGCACCCCAGCATTTT
TRBV5-4	NA	TRBD2	TRBJ2-3	CASSLGLAGVTDTQYF	TGTGCCAGCAGCTTGGGGCTAGCGGGAGTAACAGATACGCAGTATTTT
TRBV29-1	NA	TRBD1	TRBJ2-3	CSRTGVPPDTQYF	TGCAGCCGAACAGGGGTCCCTCCAGATACGCAGTATTTT
TRBV5-1	NA	NA	TRBJ2-5	CASSLEDGPGETQYF	TGCGCCAGCAGCTTGGAGGACGGGCCAGGGGAGACCCAGTACTTC
TRBV25-1	NA	NA	TRBJ1-2	CASSGYRVDGYTF	TGTGCCAGCAGTGGGTACAGGGTTGATGGCTACACCTTC
TRBV9	few	TRBD2	TRBJ2-7	CASSVDPSSGVKNEQYF	TGTGCCAGCAGCGTAGACCCGTCGAGCGGGGTAAAGAACGAGCAGTACTTC
TRBV30	few	NA	TRBJ2-7	CAWSIAAPYEQYF	TGTGCCTGGAGTATAGCGGCCCCCTACGAGCAGTACTTC
TRBV9	once	NA	TRBJ2-3	CASSVERDTDTQYF	TGTGCCAGCAGCGTGGAAAGGGACACAGATACGCAGTATTTT
TRBV30	NA	NA	TRBJ1-1	CAGFIYLGKAFF	TGTGCCGGATTTATTTATCTGGGGAAAGCTTTCTTT
TRBV30	NA	NA	TRBJ2-2	CACREPRYYTGELFF	TGTGCCTGTCGGGAGCCAAGATATTACACCGGGGAGCTGTTTTTT
TRBV5-6	NA	NA	TRBJ2-5	CASTVVGGGKTQYF	TGTGCCAGCACCGTGGTAGGGGGCGGGAAGACCCAGTACTTC
TRBV5-1	NA	NA	TRBJ2-3	CASSLVTQRTDTQYF	TGCGCCAGCAGCTTGGTGACCCAGCGCACAGATACGCAGTATTTT
TRBV9	NA	NA	TRBJ2-6	CASSVRGSGANVLTF	TGTGCCAGCAGCGTTAGGGGTTCTGGGGCCAACGTCCTGACTTTC
TRBV5-1	NA	NA	TRBJ1-6	CASSLGQGSSPLHF	TGCGCCAGCAGCTTGGGGCAGGGAAGCTCACCCCTCCACTTT